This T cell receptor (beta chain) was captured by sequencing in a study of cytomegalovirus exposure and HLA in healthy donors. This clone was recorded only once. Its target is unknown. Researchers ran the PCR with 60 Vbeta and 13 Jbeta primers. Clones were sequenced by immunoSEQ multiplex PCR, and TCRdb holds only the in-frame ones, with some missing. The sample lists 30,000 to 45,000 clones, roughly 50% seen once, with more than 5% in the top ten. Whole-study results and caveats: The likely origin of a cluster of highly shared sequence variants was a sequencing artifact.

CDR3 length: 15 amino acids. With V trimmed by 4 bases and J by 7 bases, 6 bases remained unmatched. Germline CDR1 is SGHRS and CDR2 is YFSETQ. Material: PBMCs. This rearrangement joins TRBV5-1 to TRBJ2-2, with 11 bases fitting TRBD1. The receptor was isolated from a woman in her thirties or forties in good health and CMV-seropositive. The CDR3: CASSLRTGGGGELFF. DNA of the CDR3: TGCGCCAGCAGCCTCCGGACAGGGGGCGGCGGGGAGCTGTTTTTT.